Each of the 20 T cell receptor beta chains below was sequenced from the same sample in a study of T cells in Graves' hyperthyroidism and ophthalmopathy. TCR beta CDR3 region amplification was performed from RNA transcripts. Primed by the HTBI set, a first-round RT-PCR was run on the TCR CDR3. TCRdb itself ran the multiplex PCR reads through MiXCR, one entry per CDR3 protein. The sample lists a few hundred thousand distinct CDR3 sequences, 15% occurring once. The sequencing sample was made of blood. Source of these receptors: a woman in her thirties with Graves' hyperthyroidism.

The table lists this clonotype with many counts. This rearrangement joins TRBV6-1 to TRBJ1-3, with a weak D call TRBD1 (6 bases). Germline values: CDR1 MNHNS, CDR2 SASEGT. V dropped 5 bases and J dropped 3 bases, with 17 bases sitting between them. CDR3 length: 16 residues. CDR3 residues: CASSKDSPSVGNTIYF. In nucleotides, the CDR3 is TGTGCCAGCAGTAAGGACAGTCCCTCTGTTGGAAACACCATATATTTT.

This clonotype was recorded many times. The DNA of the CDR3 is TGTGCCAGCAGCCCTCTGGGGATCTCCTACGAGCAGTACTTC. Its translation is CASSPLGISYEQYF. This chain joins TRBV7-2 and TRBJ2-7; no definite D call. CDR3 length: 14 amino acids. Germline-derived CDR1 and CDR2 are SGHTA and FQGNSA. With 5 bases removed from V and 0 bases from J, the gap between germline ends came to 11 bases.

A note on this clonotype: One end of the junction varies from germline; a read error may be responsible. The gene calls are TRBV5-1 and TRBJ1-2, with no clear D. CDR1 and CDR2 from the germline V gene are SGHRS and YFSETQ. The CDR3 length is 15 residues. The CDR3: CARSLGGKAHYGYTF. In nucleotides, the CDR3 is TGCGCCCGCAGCTTGGGAGGGAAGGCCCACTATGGCTACACCTTC.

This clonotype came up a few times. Relative to the germline gene, one junction end is altered; a read error may explain this. This chain connects TRBV20-1 to TRBJ2-5, with 8 bases lining up with TRBD1. This CDR3 spans 16 amino acids. Looked up from germline, CDR1 is DFQATT and CDR2 is SNEGSKA (reference sequence). The CDR3 loop reads CSARTLRDRPGEAQYF. Written as DNA, the CDR3 is TGCAGTGCTAGAACTCTTAGGGACAGGCCAGGAGAGGCCCAGTACTTC.

In its sample, this clonotype was seen many times. This sequence joins TRBV12-3 or TRBV12-4 and TRBJ2-1; 8 bases agree with TRBD1. The junction had 8 bases not matched to a gene; V was cut back by 6 bases and J by 4 bases. The CDR3 sequence is 15 residues long. For the CDR3, the DNA is TGTGCCAGCAGCCGCGACAGGGGCCCTTACAATGAGCAGTTCTTC. Its translation is CASSRDRGPYNEQFF.

The rearrangement joins TRBV29-1 to TRBJ2-1, with 16 bases fitting TRBD2. The CDR3 is 23 residues long. Trimming at V came to 1 base and at J to 0 bases, leaving 18 bases not matched to a gene. From germline, CDR1 is SQVTM and CDR2 ANQGSEA. For the CDR3, the DNA is TGCAGCGTTGAAGGGGCTACGGGACTAGCGGGAGGGAACCCACTTCTCTCCTACAATGAGCAGTTCTTC. It codes for CSVEGATGLAGGNPLLSYNEQFF.

There are a few counts of this clonotype. J is TRBJ2-1 and V is TRBV6-1, with D possibly TRBD2 on 7 matching bases. Germline CDR1 and CDR2: MNHNS and SASEGT. Trimming left V 8 bases short and J 0 bases short, with 17 bases between. CDR3 length: 16 residues. CDR3 DNA sequence: TGTGCCAGCCAAAAGGGGGGGGCTAGCTCCTACAATGAGCAGTTCTTC. This codes for CASQKGGASSYNEQFF.

The CDR3 bases are TGTGCCAGCACCGGACCCACATCAAGCAAGGGCTACACCTTC. This sequence encodes CASTGPTSSKGYTF. This chain links TRBV6-2 or TRBV6-3 with TRBJ1-2; D remains unclear. Trimming took off 7 bases at V and 8 bases at J, with 20 bases between the two ends. Germline-derived CDR1 and CDR2 are MNHEY and SVGEGT. This CDR3 is built from 14 residues.

This chain joins TRBV18 and TRBJ1-2; perhaps TRBD1 as D (6 bases). V shed 1 base and J shed 4 bases, with 13 bases lying between them. This CDR3 comprises 15 residues. The V gene's germline CDR1 is KGHSH and CDR2 LQKENI. CDR3 nucleotide sequence: TGTGCCAGCTCACCACAGGGGGAGTTGGGCTATGGCTACACCTTC. It specifies CASSPQGELGYGYTF.

This clonotype has a count of ten or more. The CDR3 DNA follows: TGCGCCAGCAGCACCGGAGGGACGGGGAGGATTTATGGCTACACCTTC. As protein: CASSTGGTGRIYGYTF. This sequence joins TRBV5-1 and TRBJ1-2; weak D call: TRBD1 (5 bases). This CDR3 comprises 16 residues. The germline V and J ends were trimmed by 4 bases and 5 bases, with 21 bases remaining between them. The V gene's germline CDR1 is SGHRS and CDR2 YFSETQ.

This clonotype was recorded at least ten times. This chain links TRBV6-5 with TRBJ1-3, with D possibly matching TRBD1 (6 bases). The ends were cut back, 0 bases at V and 4 bases at J, with 10 bases in the middle. CDR1 MNHEY and CDR2 SVGAGI come from the germline V gene. This CDR3 has 15 amino acids. The CDR3 region is CASSYSPGAGNTIYF. The CDR3 DNA sequence: TGTGCCAGCAGTTACTCACCAGGGGCAGGAAACACCATATATTTT.

Ten or more counts support this clonotype. This chain links TRBV28 with TRBJ2-5; D is possibly TRBD1 (6 bases). V shed 6 bases and J shed 5 bases, with 16 bases lying between them. Looked up from germline, CDR1 is MDHEN and CDR2 is SYDVKM. This CDR3 is built from 14 residues. The CDR3 DNA sequence: TGTGCCAGCAGCCTTCTCAGGGGTGGGGAGACCCAGTACTTC. This encodes CASSLLRGGETQYF.

This clonotype was seen a handful of times. The chain joins TRBV29-1 to TRBJ2-7; 10 bases are a match to TRBD2. V shed 7 bases, J shed 9 bases, and the junction held 12 bases outside the gene matches. Germline V gives CDR1 SQVTM, CDR2 ANQGSEA. This CDR3 is 13 amino acids long. The CDR3 sequence is CSASGTSVSGQYF. The DNA of the CDR3 is TGCAGCGCCTCCGGGACTAGCGTTTCGGGGCAGTACTTC.

The V and J genes are TRBV28 and TRBJ2-7, with D possibly TRBD2 on 5 matching bases. Germline CDR1 and CDR2: MDHEN and SYDVKM. Deletions cut 7 bases from V and 6 bases from J, with 10 bases between. The CDR3 spans 11 residues. CDR3 nucleotides: TGTGCCAGCACCGAGGGATTCGAGCAGTACTTC. As protein: CASTEGFEQYF.

The chain employs TRBV10-3 and TRBJ2-2; D remains ambiguous. Germline-derived CDR1 and CDR2 are ENHRY and SYGVKD. Trimming shortened V by 10 bases and J by 1 base, and 10 bases separated the two germline ends. The CDR3 totals 13 residues. CDR3 nucleotides: TGTGCCAGCAGGACGGGGAACACCGGGGAGCTGTTTTTT. Amino acid sequence: CASRTGNTGELFF.

This clonotype was picked up many times. The chain joins TRBV9 to TRBJ2-5, with TRBD2 matching over 7 bases. Germline-derived CDR1 and CDR2 are SGDLS and YYNGEE. The CDR3 is 15 residues long. The junction had 9 bases not matched to a gene; V was cut back by 4 bases and J by 3 bases. CDR3 bases: TGTGCCAGCAGCCCCGGCGGGAGAGGAGAAGAGACCCAGTACTTC. Its translation: CASSPGGRGEETQYF.

This clonotype was seen ten or more times. V is TRBV7-2 and J is TRBJ2-5; D call uncertain. The CDR3 totals 14 residues. Germline V gene sequence: CDR1 SGHTA, CDR2 FQGNSA. The V end was cut by 2 bases, the J end by 6 bases, with 13 bases between. CDR3 bases: TGTGCCAGCAGCTTAATTGGCCTCCAGCAGACCCAGTACTTC. Its translation is CASSLIGLQQTQYF.

A few counts support this clonotype. The J gene is TRBJ1-6, the V gene TRBV27, with D unresolved. The germline V and J ends were trimmed by 3 bases and 10 bases, with 16 bases remaining between them. The CDR3 totals 15 residues. The germline V gene has CDR1 MNHEY and CDR2 SMNVEV (reference sequence). The CDR3 nucleotides are TGTGCCAGCAGTTTTTCCGGGTCGGGGAAGTCACCCCTCCACTTT. This gives the protein CASSFSGSGKSPLHF.

This clonotype was counted between two and nine times. This sequence joins TRBV20-1 and TRBJ1-3; D unresolved. The length of the CDR3 is 14 residues. CDR1 is DFQATT and CDR2 is SNEGSKA in the germline V gene (reference sequence). Trimming removed 6 bases from V and 3 bases from J, with 15 bases in between. Here the CDR3 reads CSAPKGGYGNTIYF. CDR3 sequence (DNA): TGCAGTGCCCCAAAGGGAGGATATGGAAACACCATATATTTT.

This clonotype was detected ten times or more. The chain recombines TRBV3-1 with TRBJ2-1; D not resolved. With 1 base removed from V and 7 bases from J, the gap between germline ends came to 11 bases. The CDR3 totals 14 residues. Germline lookup yields CDR1 LGHDT and CDR2 YNNKEL (reference sequence). CDR3 bases: TGTGCCAGCAGCCAAGGGGTCCAGACTAATGAGCAGTTCTTC. Protein sequence: CASSQGVQTNEQFF.